This paragraph covers one T cell receptor (beta chain) sequence. The study used treatment-naive patients who had stable or active relapsing-remitting disease as multiple sclerosis controls. TEMRA cells were enriched by FACS, while CD8+ and CD4+ T cells were obtained through a negative isolation that was performed magnetically. RNA totalling about 0.5 to 1 ug underwent reverse transcription with random hexamers. TCRdb re-called the immunoSEQ multiplex PCR reads through MiXCR, storing one row per CDR3 protein. The table lists hundreds of thousands of distinct CDR3 sequences, about 94% of them singletons, with 0.1% to 0.15% in the top ten. The record originates from a study of CD8 T cells in Susac syndrome. Looked up from germline, CDR1 is MNHNS and CDR2 is SASEGT. V was pared by 8 bases and J by 3 bases, with 13 bases between. The length of the CDR3 is 13 residues.

This receptor was taken from a human donor with multiple sclerosis. The sequencing sample was made of CD8+ T cells from PBMCs. The chain recombines TRBV6-1 with TRBJ1-1; perhaps TRBD1 as D (5 bases). The CDR3 DNA is TGTGCCAGCGGGGGGGGGTTTTACACTGAAGCTTTCTTT. Amino acids: CASGGGFYTEAFF.